The sample holds a few counts of the clone carrying this T cell receptor beta chain. Its antigen remains unidentified. This entry is derived from a study of blood T cells in healthy people across ages. Study-level results: Higher diversity, along with more naive CD4+ cells, distinguished long-lived donors from aged donors.

The authors ran a second PCR of about 7 to 11 cycles using a sample-barcoded 5' primer and a J-beta primer mix. TCRdb fed the 5' RACE reads into MiXCR, producing one record per CDR3 protein. The sample has roughly 550,000 distinct CDR3 sequences; 24% are singletons. Trimming stripped 4 bases from V and 4 bases from J, with 10 bases between. Germline V gene data show CDR1 as SGHTA and CDR2 as FQGNSA. This CDR3 has 14 residues. The data also belong to a second study, concerning T cells of mothers and their children.

This receptor was identified in a boy younger than 18 in good health. The sample comprised blood. The gene calls are TRBV7-2 and TRBJ1-4; maybe TRBD1 (5 bases). Here the CDR3 reads CASSSTALNEKLFF. The CDR3 nucleotides are TGTGCCAGCAGCTCGACAGCACTTAATGAAAAACTGTTTTTT.